This entry is about one T cell receptor (beta chain). Which antigen it targets is not known. Base qualities are not provided; no much larger clone lies one nucleotide away. Participants in the prospective study were enrolled through a virtual design, were aged 18 to 89 years, and lived in 24 United States geographic areas. To assign participants to cohorts, the prospective study relied on clinical history that participants themselves reported in a screening survey and a study questionnaire. A participant counted as exposed if, within 2 weeks of entering the study, that participant had been in contact with someone who had a PCR-confirmed or clinician-diagnosed COVID-19 case. In the prospective study, mobile phlebotomists collected whole blood, serum and a nasopharyngeal or oropharyngeal swab from each participant. Over a roughly two-month period, participants in the prospective study had the option of providing additional blood draws and questionnaires. Prospective study blood samples were shipped either frozen or at room temperature before DNA extraction.

This record comes from a study of blood T cell repertoires in COVID-19 (dated by TCRdb to 2019 to 2021). As for the study more broadly: The collaborator samples originated in the United States, Italy and Spain and spanned the acute and convalescent phases of COVID-19. The prospective study material was composed of cDNA or gDNA derived from T cells, B-cell-depleted T cells, or PBMCs. Subjects who had been exposed to COVID-19, were actively infected with it, or had recovered from it provided the deeply sampled blood TCRbeta repertoires that made up the dataset. The repertoires were made available in a free public database intended to serve as a resource for research on the immune response to SARS-CoV-2. Samples were obtained from the ongoing ImmuneRACE study (first 160 participants) and from 1,254 subjects provided by 6 global collaborators. Sample metadata almost always included a de-identified subject ID, COVID-19 status, age in years and sex. Where HLA class I and class II types were available, the types were taken from metadata supplied by the sample provider, not from assay-based typing.

TCRbeta CDR3 regions were amplified from genomic DNA using the immunoSEQ Assay, a bias-controlled multiplex PCR. In the source study's methods: Within the assay, amplification of reference gene primers was used to estimate how many nucleated cells each sample contained. To quantify the absolute abundance of each unique TCRbeta CDR3 rearrangement, sequence reads were collapsed and filtered. For each sample, productive Simpson clonality was calculated by taking the square root of Simpson's diversity index across productive rearrangements. Held by TCRdb, this immuneACCESS table contains in-frame sequences only and omits some clones. Under half of the omission traces to an unresolved V gene where checked; the cause of the rest is unknown. The D gene and trimming were derived from the DNA, and the V and J assignments and clone size from that table. For this sample there are roughly 200,000 clones; roughly 90% appear just once. The ten largest make up 4.5% to 5.5% of the sample.

Broader findings and caveats from the paper: Clinical and demographic metadata were provided uncurated, with the amount varying by source and participant.

For CDR1 and CDR2, the germline V gene lists SGHRS and YFSETQ. Trimming removed 4 bases from V and 4 bases from J, leaving 15 bases between the germline ends. Spanning cysteine to phenylalanine, the CDR3 consists of 15 amino acids. Only the CDR3 part of the read is kept: 45 bases, read in frame from the first base. The sequencing input was PBMCs or T cells enriched from blood (not recorded which). This TCR was recovered from a young woman who had been exposed to COVID-19. This chain joins TRBV5-1 to TRBJ1-3; the D gene cannot be resolved reliably. The nucleotides read TGCGCCAGCAGCGCGTCCGGGGTAACGGGAAACACCATATATTTT. Translation gives CASSASGVTGNTIYF.